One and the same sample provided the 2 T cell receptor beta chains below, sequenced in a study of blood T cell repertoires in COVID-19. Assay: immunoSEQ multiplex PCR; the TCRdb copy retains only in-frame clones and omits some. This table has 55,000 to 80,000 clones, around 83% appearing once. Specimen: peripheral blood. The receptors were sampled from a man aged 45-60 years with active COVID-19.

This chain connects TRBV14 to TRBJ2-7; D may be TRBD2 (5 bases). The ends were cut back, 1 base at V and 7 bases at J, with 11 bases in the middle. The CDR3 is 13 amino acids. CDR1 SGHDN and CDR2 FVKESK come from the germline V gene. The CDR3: CASSQVNRGEQYF. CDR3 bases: TGTGCCAGCAGCCAAGTTAACCGCGGGGAGCAGTACTTC.

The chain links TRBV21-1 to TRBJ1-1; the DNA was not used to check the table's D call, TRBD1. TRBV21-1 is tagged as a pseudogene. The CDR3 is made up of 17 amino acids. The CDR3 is CASSKGGATGGPTEAFF. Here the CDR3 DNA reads TGTGCCAGCAGCAAAGGGGGGGCAACAGGGGGACCCACTGAAGCTTTCTTT.